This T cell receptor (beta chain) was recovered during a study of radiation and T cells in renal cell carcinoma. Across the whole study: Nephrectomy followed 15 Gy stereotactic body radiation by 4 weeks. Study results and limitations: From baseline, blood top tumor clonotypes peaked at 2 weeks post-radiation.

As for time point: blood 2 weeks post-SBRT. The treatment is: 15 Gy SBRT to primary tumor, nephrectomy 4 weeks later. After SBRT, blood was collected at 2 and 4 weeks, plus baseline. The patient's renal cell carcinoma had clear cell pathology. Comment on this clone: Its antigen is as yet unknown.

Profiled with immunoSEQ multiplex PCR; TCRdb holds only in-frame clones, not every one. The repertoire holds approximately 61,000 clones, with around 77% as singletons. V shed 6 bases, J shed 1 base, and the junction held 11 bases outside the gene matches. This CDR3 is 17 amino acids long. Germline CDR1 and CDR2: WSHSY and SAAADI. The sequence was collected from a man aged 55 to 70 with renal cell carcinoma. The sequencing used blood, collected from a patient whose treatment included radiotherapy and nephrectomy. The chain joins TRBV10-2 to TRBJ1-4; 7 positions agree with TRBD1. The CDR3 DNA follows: TGCGCCAGCAGGGACCACAACAGGGGACTAACTAATGAAAAACTGTTTTTT. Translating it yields CASRDHNRGLTNEKLFF.